The 32 T cell receptor beta chains presented below share a single source sample, sequenced in a study of blood T cell repertoires in COVID-19. Some clones are missing from TCRdb's copy, which holds only in-frame ones; the method was immunoSEQ multiplex PCR. Of some 180,000 clones detected, 65% to 85% appear once; the ten largest clones hold approximately 19%. The material sequenced was peripheral blood. These TCRs come from a woman aged 70-85 years who had recovered from COVID-19.

This chain links TRBV9 with TRBJ2-2; 9 bases align to TRBD1. Unmatched junction bases numbered 18, after V lost 4 bases and J lost 8 bases. Per germline, CDR1 SGDLS and CDR2 YYNGEE. The CDR3 runs 18 residues. The CDR3 loop is CASSPRTGVGPRAGELFF. CDR3 in DNA: TGTGCCAGCAGCCCCCGGACAGGGGTGGGGCCCCGGGCGGGGGAGCTGTTTTTT.

The chain joins TRBV7-8 to TRBJ2-7; 8 bases are shared with TRBD1. This CDR3 comprises 15 residues. With 5 bases clipped from V and 3 bases from J, the junction kept 9 bases outside the gene matches. The germline V gene encodes CDR1 SGHVS and CDR2 FQNEAQ. CDR3 protein: CASSPTGTGNYEQYF. DNA for the CDR3: TGTGCCAGCAGCCCCACTGGGACAGGCAACTACGAGCAGTACTTC.

The J gene is TRBJ2-5, the V gene TRBV27, with D possibly TRBD2 on 5 matching bases. The germline V gene has CDR1 MNHEY and CDR2 SMNVEV (reference sequence). V gave up 3 bases and J gave up 1 base, with 6 bases separating them. CDR3 length: 13 residues. CDR3 sequence: CASSFRGQETQYF. The DNA for the CDR3 is TGTGCCAGCAGTTTCCGGGGCCAAGAGACCCAGTACTTC.

V gene TRBV18 combines with J gene TRBJ2-3; 9 bases agree with TRBD2. The CDR3 totals 16 residues. Unmatched junction bases numbered 7, after V lost 0 bases and J lost 6 bases. Germline V gene data show CDR1 as KGHSH and CDR2 as LQKENI. CDR3 amino acids: CASSPPASGARDTQYF. Here the CDR3 DNA reads TGTGCCAGCTCACCACCGGCTAGCGGGGCCCGGGATACGCAGTATTTT.

V and J are TRBV6-4 and TRBJ2-1, with 8 bases matching TRBD2. The CDR3 runs 17 residues. CDR1 MRHNA and CDR2 SNTAGT come from the germline V gene. The ends lost 0 bases at V and 0 bases at J; junction bases unmatched: 4. CDR3 sequence: CASSDSSGGRSYNEQFF. The CDR3 coding sequence is TGTGCCAGCAGTGACTCGAGCGGGGGCCGCTCCTACAATGAGCAGTTCTTC.

This sequence joins TRBV27 and TRBJ1-5; no definite D call. V was cut by 5 bases and J by 2 bases, with 16 bases left in between. The CDR3 totals 16 residues. The germline V gene encodes CDR1 MNHEY and CDR2 SMNVEV (reference sequence). The CDR3 loop reads CASSPPEGIGNQPQHF. The CDR3 DNA follows: TGTGCCAGCAGTCCCCCGGAGGGCATTGGCAATCAGCCCCAGCATTTT.

This clone was found a few times. The chain carries TRBV7-3 and TRBJ2-3, with a weak D call TRBD1 (6 bases). The CDR3 runs 14 residues. CDR1 is SGHTA, CDR2 FQGTGA, per germline. Trimming stripped 5 bases from V and 1 base from J, with 10 bases between. As DNA, the CDR3 is TGTGCCAGCAGCATCCGACAGGGCACAGATACGCAGTATTTT. Protein sequence: CASSIRQGTDTQYF.

In regard to this clone: This CDR3 is also generated by other DNA sequences in the sample. The V and J genes are TRBV29-1 and TRBJ2-7; 7 bases agree with TRBD2. The germline CDR1 and CDR2 sequences are SQVTM and ANQGSEA. The CDR3 extends over 15 amino acids. Trimming cost V 0 bases and J 0 bases; bases outside gene matches: 5. CDR3 loop: CSVEDPGGSSYEQYF. The CDR3, as DNA: TGCAGCGTTGAAGATCCGGGCGGGAGCTCCTACGAGCAGTACTTC.

V is TRBV5-1 and J is TRBJ2-7, with 7 bases aligning to TRBD1. The CDR3 is made up of 14 amino acids. J gave up 2 bases and V 5 bases, and 7 bases lay outside the gene matches. Germline assignment: CDR1 SGHRS and CDR2 YFSETQ. The CDR3 DNA follows: TGCGCCAGCAGGCCCTCGACAGGGACCTACGAGCAGTACTTC. It yields the protein CASRPSTGTYEQYF.

J is TRBJ2-2 and V is TRBV9; TRBD2 agrees at 8 bases. The CDR3 is 15 residues long. Germline trimming cut 9 bases from V and 3 bases from J; bases unmatched to any gene: 10. Germline values: CDR1 SGDLS, CDR2 YYNGEE. CDR3 coding DNA: TGTGCCACCCACCGGGGGGGCGAGTACACCGGGGAGCTGTTTTTT. As protein: CATHRGGEYTGELFF.

The chain joins TRBV6-5 to TRBJ1-4; D unclear. Germline V gene data show CDR1 as MNHEY and CDR2 as SVGAGI. The CDR3 is 11 amino acids. V was pared by 11 bases and J by 7 bases, with 11 bases between. DNA of the CDR3: TGTGCCGGGAGGCGGGTTGAAAAACTGTTTTTT. Its protein is CAGRRVEKLFF.

The J gene is TRBJ1-1, the V gene TRBV29-1, with 8 bases lining up with TRBD1. The V gene's germline CDR1 is SQVTM and CDR2 ANQGSEA. With V trimmed by 8 bases and J by 3 bases, 8 bases remained unmatched. The CDR3 has 13 residues. The CDR3 protein is CSLSHRGDTEAFF. CDR3 coding DNA: TGCAGCTTATCCCACAGGGGGGACACTGAAGCTTTCTTT.

V usage is TRBV28 and J usage is TRBJ1-1; D remains ambiguous. This CDR3 has 12 residues. The ends were cut back, 6 bases at V and 7 bases at J, with 12 bases in the middle. Germline V gene sequence: CDR1 MDHEN, CDR2 SYDVKM. The CDR3 is CASRELAYEAFF. CDR3 nucleotides: TGTGCCAGCAGGGAGCTAGCCTATGAAGCTTTCTTT.

This chain uses TRBV15 with TRBJ2-2, with 8 bases fitting TRBD1. This CDR3 is built from 17 residues. V was pared by 1 base and J by 1 base, with 5 bases of the junction left unmatched. CDR1 is LNHNV, CDR2 YYDKDF, per germline (reference sequence). The CDR3 DNA follows: TGTGCCACCAGCAGAGGGACAGGGCCCCTGAACACCGGGGAGCTGTTTTTT. Translation gives CATSRGTGPLNTGELFF.

J is TRBJ1-6 and V is TRBV18, with D tentatively TRBD1 (5 bases). Germline values: CDR1 KGHSH, CDR2 LQKENI. With 0 bases removed from V and 14 bases from J, the gap between germline ends came to 17 bases. The CDR3 length is 15 residues. CDR3 DNA sequence: TGTGCCAGCTCACCACCGACCGCCGGGGGGGTTTCCCTCCACTTT. Translating it yields CASSPPTAGGVSLHF.

The sample holds a few counts of this clone. The chain joins TRBV10-3 to TRBJ1-1; 8 bases line up with TRBD1. V gave up 7 bases and J gave up 1 base; unmatched junction bases: 11. The CDR3 runs 16 residues. Germline V gene data show CDR1 as ENHRY and CDR2 as SYGVKD. The CDR3 loop is CAIIPGQGAQNTEAFF. CDR3 DNA sequence: TGTGCCATCATCCCGGGCCAGGGGGCGCAGAACACTGAAGCTTTCTTT.

This clone was seen only a few times. This chain links TRBV27 with TRBJ1-6, with unresolved D. CDR3 length: 12 residues. Trimming removed 3 bases from V and 7 bases from J, with 4 bases in between. Germline CDR1 reads MNHEY; CDR2 reads SMNVEV (reference sequence). CDR3 protein: CASSFRNSPLHF. DNA of the CDR3: TGTGCCAGCAGTTTCCGGAATTCACCCCTCCACTTT.

The J gene is TRBJ1-2, the V gene TRBV2; TRBD1 might be the D (5 bases). The V and J ends lost 7 bases and 4 bases respectively, with 19 bases between them. The germline gives CDR1 SNHLY, CDR2 FYNNEI. CDR3 size: 15 residues. The CDR3 nucleotides are TGTGCCAGCACCTTGGGGGGTAACGTACCCTATGGCTACACCTTC. It codes for CASTLGGNVPYGYTF.

The chain employs TRBV7-8 and TRBJ2-2, with D possibly being TRBD2 (6 bases). The CDR3 consists of 16 residues. Trimming left V 0 bases short and J 2 bases short, with 10 bases between. Germline V gene lookup returns CDR1 SGHVS and CDR2 FQNEAQ. The CDR3 loop reads CASSLALAGNTGELFF. The CDR3 DNA is TGTGCCAGCAGCTTAGCGCTGGCGGGAAACACCGGGGAGCTGTTTTTT.

This clone was found once. The V and J genes are TRBV9 and TRBJ2-7; a possible D gene is TRBD2 (6 bases). V was pared by 0 bases and J by 5 bases, with 18 bases between. Germline CDR1 is SGDLS and CDR2 is YYNGEE. The CDR3 loop spans 16 amino acids. CDR3 nucleotides: TGTGCCAGCAGCGTAGGCGGTAGCGGCCCGCTCCACGAGCAGTACTTC. Its protein product is CASSVGGSGPLHEQYF.

This clone has only a few counts. The chain couples TRBV2 to TRBJ2-7; 8 nucleotides line up with TRBD1. Losses at the gene ends were 7 bases for V and 7 bases for J; bases not matched to a gene: 9. The germline V gene encodes CDR1 SNHLY and CDR2 FYNNEI. This CDR3 region has 13 residues. DNA of the CDR3: TGTGCCAGCATGGGGACAGGACCAGTGGAGCAGTACTTC. Its protein product is CASMGTGPVEQYF.

V is TRBV7-2 and J is TRBJ2-7, with 9 bases aligning to TRBD2. This CDR3 is built from 15 residues. Trimming removed 5 bases from V and 3 bases from J; junction bases left unmatched: 8. Germline V lookup: CDR1 SGHTA, CDR2 FQGNSA. The CDR3 nucleotides read TGTGCCAGCAGCCATAGCGGGGGCCGCAACTACGAGCAGTACTTC. Translated, it gives CASSHSGGRNYEQYF.

The chain joins TRBV2 to TRBJ1-1; TRBD1 is a possible D gene (6 bases). The CDR3 runs 13 residues. The germline V and J ends were trimmed by 7 bases and 5 bases, with 14 bases remaining between them. Germline CDR1 reads SNHLY; CDR2 reads FYNNEI. The CDR3, as DNA: TGTGCCAGCACCACGACAGGCGGGACTGAAGCTTTCTTT. Encoded protein: CASTTTGGTEAFF.

This CDR3 reads CASAGDPTDTQYF. In DNA form, the CDR3 reads TGTGCCAGCGCAGGGGACCCCACAGATACGCAGTATTTT. The V call is TRBV27, the J call TRBJ2-3; the D gene is possibly TRBD1 (6 bases). The length of the CDR3 is 13 residues. V was pared by 8 bases and J by 2 bases, with 11 bases between. Germline CDR1 reads MNHEY; CDR2 reads SMNVEV (reference sequence).

V gene TRBV27 combines with J gene TRBJ2-5; 13 bases fit TRBD2. Per the germline V gene, CDR1 is MNHEY and CDR2 is SMNVEV (reference sequence). V lost 7 bases and J lost 5; bases outside the gene matches: 10. This CDR3 is built from 16 residues. The CDR3 DNA sequence: TGTGCCAGCACCCCCCGACGGGGACTAGCGGGGGAGACCCAGTACTTC. Translation: CASTPRRGLAGETQYF.

The chain combines TRBV11-3 with TRBJ1-3, with TRBD1 matching over 7 bases. V gave up 5 bases and J gave up 0 bases; unmatched junction bases: 4. Germline CDR1 reads SGHNT; CDR2 reads YENEEA. CDR3 size: 15 residues. The CDR3 nucleotides are TGTGCCAGCAGCCCAGGGGGACTCTCTGGAAACACCATATATTTT. Translating it yields CASSPGGLSGNTIYF.

The V and J genes are TRBV11-3 and TRBJ2-7, with 7 bases lining up with TRBD1. V shed 4 bases and J 5 bases; nucleotides not matched to a gene: 11. The germline V gene encodes CDR1 SGHNT and CDR2 YENEEA. This CDR3 is 15 amino acids long. The CDR3 loop is CASSSTRDRGDEQYF. CDR3 in DNA: TGTGCCAGCAGCTCCACCCGGGACAGAGGGGACGAGCAGTACTTC.

In the case of this clone: The sample holds other DNA sequences that translate to the same CDR3. The chain is built from TRBV9 and TRBJ2-1; TRBD2 aligns across 7 bases. This CDR3 is built from 15 residues. The V gene end was trimmed by 0 bases and the J gene end by 1 base; junction bases not matched to a gene: 1. CDR1 and CDR2 from the germline V gene are SGDLS and YYNGEE. CDR3 sequence reads: CASSVVGGSYNEQFF. The CDR3 DNA follows: TGTGCCAGCAGCGTAGTGGGGGGGTCCTACAATGAGCAGTTCTTC.

This clone has a handful of counts. The chain links TRBV2 to TRBJ1-6; a possible D gene is TRBD1 (6 bases). This CDR3 region has 14 residues. V dropped 7 bases and J dropped 7 bases, with 14 bases sitting between them. From germline, CDR1 is SNHLY and CDR2 FYNNEI. The CDR3 bases are TGTGCCAGCAAGGCGGACAGTCCCAATTCACCCCTCCACTTT. The encoded protein is CASKADSPNSPLHF.

This CDR3 is CASSVGTSSPLDTQYF. CDR3 nucleotide sequence: TGTGCCAGCAGCGTAGGGACTAGCTCCCCCCTAGATACGCAGTATTTT. The J gene is TRBJ2-3, the V gene TRBV9, with 8 bases that match TRBD2. The germline V gene has CDR1 SGDLS and CDR2 YYNGEE. The CDR3 covers 16 residues. The V gene end was trimmed by 0 bases and the J gene end by 5 bases; junction bases not matched to a gene: 8.

This chain connects TRBV7-8 to TRBJ2-5, with a tentative D call TRBD1 (6 bases). The V end lost 3 bases, the J end lost 1 base, and 12 bases lay between the germline ends. The CDR3 has 15 amino acids. Germline lookup yields CDR1 SGHVS and CDR2 FQNEAQ. Here the CDR3 DNA reads TGTGCCAGCAGCTTGTTCAGGGGCAGCCAAGAGACCCAGTACTTC. Its translation is CASSLFRGSQETQYF.

V usage is TRBV30 and J usage is TRBJ2-7, with 12 bases identical to TRBD2. Germline V gene sequence: CDR1 GTSNPN, CDR2 SVGIG (reference sequence). The length of the CDR3 is 15 residues. V lost 3 bases, J lost 5 bases, and 8 bases stayed unmatched. The CDR3 nucleotides are TGTGCCTGGAGCCCCCTAGCGGGAGGGTCCAACGAGCAGTACTTC. It translates to CAWSPLAGGSNEQYF. Together with reference TRBV30 and TRBJ2-7, the CDR3 gives the full variable domain: SQTIHQWPATLVQPVGSPLSLECTVEGTSNPNLYWYRQAAGRGLQLLFYSVGIGQISSEVPQNLSASRPQDRQFILSSKKLLLSDSGFYLCAWSPLAGGSNEQYFGPGTRLTVT.